The 18 T cell receptor beta chains below all came from one sample that was sequenced in a study of CD8 T cells in ankylosing spondylitis. General study points: Ankylosing spondylitis blood appeared to carry a characteristic TCR beta motif of roughly eight highly homologous variants.

TCRdb re-analysed the 5' RACE reads in MiXCR, keeping a single row per CDR3 protein. The sample yields some 330,000 distinct CDR3 sequences, around 7.6% seen once. Their specific antigens are unknown. The specimen was blood, either unsorted or a sorted T cell fraction (not recorded which). These receptors came from a male donor with ankylosing spondylitis.

Many counts were recorded for this clonotype. For the CDR3, the DNA is TGCGCCAGCAGCCCGCACCTGAACACTGAAGCTTTCTTT. It is translated as CASSPHLNTEAFF. The V and J genes are TRBV4-1 and TRBJ1-1; D remains ambiguous. Per the germline V gene, CDR1 is MGHRA and CDR2 is YSYEKL. The CDR3 spans 13 residues. V was clipped by 4 bases and J by 0 bases, with 6 bases between them.

This clonotype was counted a few times. The chain links TRBV19 to TRBJ2-7; D is unresolved. The CDR3 covers 12 residues. Germline V CDR1 and CDR2: LNHDA, SQIVND (reference sequence). Between the trimmed V and J ends, which lost 5 bases and 2 bases, there was a span of 7 bases. The CDR3 nucleotides are TGTGCCAGTAGTGGCGGCACCTACGAGCAGTACTTC. The encoded protein is CASSGGTYEQYF.

This clonotype was seen many times. The chain employs TRBV28 and TRBJ2-5; D unresolved. Per germline, CDR1 MDHEN and CDR2 SYDVKM. V was cut by 4 bases and J by 4 bases, with 7 bases left in between. The length of the CDR3 is 12 residues. CDR3 sequence reads: CASSSVVETQYF. CDR3 in DNA: TGTGCCAGCAGTTCCGTAGTAGAGACCCAGTACTTC.

There are many counts of this clonotype. The chain employs TRBV9 and TRBJ1-5, with D unclear. Trimming left V 2 bases short and J 4 bases short, with 7 bases between. This CDR3 contains 13 residues. Germline CDR1 SGDLS, CDR2 YYNGEE. This CDR3 reads CASSVDINQPQHF. Here the CDR3 DNA reads TGTGCCAGCAGCGTCGACATAAATCAGCCCCAGCATTTT.

Concerning this clonotype: One base away lies a much larger clone, so this may be a sequencing read error. The CDR3 region is CASSLGLLGTTYNEQFF. CDR3 DNA: TGTGCCAGCAGCTTGGGGCTATTGGGGACAACATACAATGAGCAGTTCTTC. The chain links TRBV5-6 to TRBJ2-1, with a tentative D call TRBD1 (6 bases). V lost 0 bases and J lost 4, with 17 bases in between. Germline CDR1 is SGHDT and CDR2 is YYEEEE. The CDR3 contains 17 residues. Using reference TRBV5-6 and TRBJ2-1 for the parts outside the CDR3, the full variable domain is DAGVTQSPTHLIKTRGQQVTLRCSPKSGHDTVSWYQQALGQGPQFIFQYYEEEERQRGNFPDRFSGHQFPNYSSELNVNALLLGDSALYLCASSLGLLGTTYNEQFFGPGTRLTVL.

The sample holds many counts of this clonotype. The chain joins TRBV9 to TRBJ1-5; D might be TRBD1 (6 bases). This CDR3 is 15 amino acids long. The V gene lost 4 bases and the J gene lost 3 bases, with 14 bases spanning the gap. Germline loops: CDR1 SGDLS, CDR2 YYNGEE. The CDR3 nucleotides read TGTGCCAGCAGCCCCCAGGGGTCGGCCAATCAGCCCCAGCATTTT. Its translation is CASSPQGSANQPQHF.

The V call is TRBV29-1, the J call TRBJ2-2, with D hard to call. The V gene lost 6 bases and the J gene lost 4 bases, with 12 bases spanning the gap. The germline V gene encodes CDR1 SQVTM and CDR2 ANQGSEA. The CDR3 spans 13 residues. CDR3 DNA: TGCAGCGTAGAGGCGCGTTTCACCGGGGAGCTGTTTTTT. This gives the protein CSVEARFTGELFF.

The CDR3 region has the DNA TGCAGTGCTGGACTAGCGGGAAGGTACGAGCAGTACTTC. Encoded protein: CSAGLAGRYEQYF. This chain joins TRBV20-1 and TRBJ2-7, with 12 bases fitting TRBD2. The CDR3 has 13 residues. V trimming: 5 bases; J trimming: 4 bases; junction bases outside the gene matches: 3. Germline lookup yields CDR1 DFQATT and CDR2 SNEGSKA (reference sequence).

This chain uses TRBV20-1 with TRBJ2-5, with TRBD2 as a possible D gene (6 bases). Germline-derived CDR1 and CDR2 are DFQATT and SNEGSKA (reference sequence). Trimming left V 3 bases short and J 3 bases short, with 14 bases between. This CDR3 has 14 residues. CDR3 coding DNA: TGCAGTGCTAGGGACTCTAGCGAGAAAGAGACCCAGTACTTC. Translated: CSARDSSEKETQYF.

The sample holds many counts of this clonotype. The chain has TRBV24-1 and TRBJ1-5; D unclear. Germline loops: CDR1 KGHDR, CDR2 SFDVKD. The CDR3 consists of 14 residues. V was clipped by 2 bases and J by 1 base, with 5 bases between them. CDR3 sequence (DNA): TGTGCCACCAGTGATTCGTCCAGCAATCAGCCCCAGCATTTT. Translating gives CATSDSSSNQPQHF.

This clonotype was seen more than once but under ten times. V is TRBV6-5 and J is TRBJ2-3; 8 bases agree with TRBD1. Losses at the gene ends were 3 bases for V and 5 bases for J; bases not matched to a gene: 4. Looked up from germline, CDR1 is MNHEY and CDR2 is SVGAGI. The CDR3 runs to 14 residues. CDR3 in DNA: TGTGCCAGCAGTTATCAGGGGGCTGGAGATACGCAGTATTTT. Translation gives CASSYQGAGDTQYF.

There are many counts of this clonotype. This sequence joins TRBV7-9 and TRBJ1-2; D is perhaps TRBD1 (6 bases). In germline, CDR1 is SEHNR, CDR2 FQNEAQ (reference sequence). CDR3 length: 12 amino acids. Trimming pared 5 bases from V and 4 bases from J, leaving 8 bases between. The CDR3 sequence is CASSRDIYGYTF. The CDR3 nucleotides read TGTGCCAGCAGCCGGGACATCTATGGCTACACCTTC.

This clonotype was seen at least ten times. This rearrangement joins TRBV3-1 to TRBJ2-1, with 11 nucleotides matching TRBD1. The CDR3 extends over 16 amino acids. V dropped 8 bases and J dropped 3; count of bases not matched to a gene: 9. Germline CDR1 is LGHDT and CDR2 is YNNKEL (reference sequence). Here the CDR3 reads CASARDRGSIYNEQFF. The CDR3 nucleotides are TGTGCCAGCGCGCGGGACAGGGGGTCTATCTACAATGAGCAGTTCTTC.

This clonotype was counted only a few times. The chain recombines TRBV10-3 with TRBJ2-7; TRBD2 agrees at 13 bases. This CDR3 spans 15 amino acids. Germline V gives CDR1 ENHRY, CDR2 SYGVKD. Unmatched junction bases numbered 9, after V lost 6 bases and J lost 7 bases. The CDR3: CAISPPGLAGSEQYF. CDR3 sequence (DNA): TGTGCCATCAGCCCACCGGGACTAGCGGGAAGTGAGCAGTACTTC.

This clonotype has a handful of counts. The chain recombines TRBV12-3 or TRBV12-4 with TRBJ2-3, with 9 positions matching TRBD1. V lost 5 bases, J lost 4 bases, and 7 bases stayed unmatched. The CDR3 runs to 15 residues. CDR3 DNA: TGTGCCAGCAGTCCCGGGACAGGGTGGGCAGATACGCAGTATTTT. Amino acid sequence: CASSPGTGWADTQYF.

This clonotype has ten or more counts. This chain links TRBV4-1 with TRBJ1-4; D might be TRBD1 (5 bases). CDR3 length: 17 amino acids. Per germline, CDR1 MGHRA and CDR2 YSYEKL. Trimming stripped 0 bases from V and 0 bases from J, with 11 bases between. The CDR3 nucleotides read TGCGCCAGCAGCCAAGAATCACGGGGGGCAACTAATGAAAAACTGTTTTTT. It specifies CASSQESRGATNEKLFF.

This clonotype was seen ten or more times. The chain has TRBV5-1 and TRBJ2-2; D is possibly TRBD1 (6 bases). Trimming stripped 0 bases from V and 4 bases from J, with 10 bases between. CDR3 length equals 15 residues. Germline V CDR1 and CDR2: SGHRS, YFSETQ. The CDR3 is CASSLVGRGTGELFF. Written as DNA, the CDR3 is TGCGCCAGCAGCTTGGTGGGCAGGGGCACCGGGGAGCTGTTTTTT.

In regard to this clonotype: This could be a read error, since a much larger clone is one nucleotide away. The chain is built from TRBV25-1 and TRBJ1-2; the D gene is possibly TRBD1 (6 bases). Germline loops: CDR1 MGHDK, CDR2 SYGVNS. The V gene lost 8 bases and the J gene lost 7 bases, with 20 bases spanning the gap. This CDR3 comprises 14 residues. The DNA for the CDR3 is TGTGCCAGCCATAGAGGAACAGGGTCCCTTGGCTACACCTTC. Its translation is CASHRGTGSLGYTF.